The 32 T cell receptor beta chains reported below all come from one sample, sequenced in a study of response to subunit inactivated influenza vaccine. Each CDR3 protein gets one entry after TCRdb re-called the RT-PCR reads with MiXCR. The sample carries under 750,000 distinct CDR3 sequences, 10% to 15% recorded once. The sample was PBMCs from blood, taken on the day of vaccination. Receptors were obtained from a man aged 50-59 years who received an inactivated influenza vaccine.

This clonotype was counted ten times or more. The V call is TRBV5-1, the J call TRBJ1-3, with 7 positions matching TRBD1. CDR1 SGHRS and CDR2 YFSETQ come from the germline V gene. This CDR3 has 19 residues. The J segment lost 0 bases and the V segment lost 1 base, leaving 13 bases of the junction unmatched. The CDR3, as DNA: TGCGCCAGCAGCTTGCGTGGACGACAGGGCTCCGGCTCTGGAAACACCATATATTTT. It codes for CASSLRGRQGSGSGNTIYF.

This sequence joins TRBV4-2 and TRBJ1-4, with TRBD1 identical over 8 bases. There are 14 residues in the CDR3. With V trimmed by 4 bases and J by 5 bases, 3 bases remained unmatched. Germline CDR1 and CDR2: LGHNA and YNFKEQ. The CDR3 protein is CASSRGQENEKLFF. In DNA, the CDR3 is TGTGCCAGCAGCCGGGGACAGGAAAATGAAAAACTGTTTTTT.

The table lists this clonotype with a few counts. The chain has TRBV7-2 and TRBJ2-5; 7 bases are a match to TRBD2. Germline V gene sequence: CDR1 SGHTA, CDR2 FQGNSA. The CDR3 covers 15 residues. Trimming cost V 5 bases and J 5 bases; bases outside gene matches: 11. The CDR3 reads CASSLDGGEDETQYF. In nucleotides, the CDR3 is TGTGCCAGCAGCCTCGATGGGGGGGAAGACGAGACCCAGTACTTC.

This chain links TRBV10-2 with TRBJ2-7, with D perhaps TRBD1 or TRBD2 (5 bases each). The CDR3 runs 14 residues. The germline gives CDR1 WSHSY, CDR2 SAAADI. Deletions cut 4 bases from V and 2 bases from J, with 12 bases between. The CDR3 coding sequence is TGCGCCAGCAGTGTCCCCCGGGACCCCTACGAGCAGTACTTC. This codes for CASSVPRDPYEQYF.

A few counts support this clonotype. This rearrangement joins TRBV20-1 to TRBJ2-3; TRBD2 matches at 13 bases. This CDR3 has 15 amino acids. With V trimmed by 5 bases and J by 4 bases, 6 bases remained unmatched. Germline CDR1 DFQATT, CDR2 SNEGSKA (reference sequence). In nucleotides, the CDR3 is TGCAGTGCTGGACTAGCGGGAGTAACATCAGATACGCAGTATTTT. Protein product: CSAGLAGVTSDTQYF.

Many counts were recorded for this clonotype. The germline gene is not matched at one end of the junction; a read error may be the cause. The chain links TRBV5-1 to TRBJ2-2; no reliable D call. The CDR3 is made up of 14 amino acids. Germline CDR1 is SGHRS and CDR2 is YFSETQ. CDR3 in amino acids: CASSLDRYTGELFF. The CDR3 nucleotides are TGTGCCAGCAGCTTAGACCGATACACCGGGGAGCTGTTTTTT.

The chain recombines TRBV4-2 with TRBJ2-1; 12 bases agree with TRBD2. The germline V gene encodes CDR1 LGHNA and CDR2 YNFKEQ. The CDR3 is 19 amino acids. V dropped 0 bases and J dropped 7; count of bases not matched to a gene: 13. The CDR3 here is CASSQDFGLAGGLLNEQFF. The CDR3 DNA follows: TGTGCCAGCAGCCAAGACTTCGGGCTAGCGGGGGGGCTGTTGAATGAGCAGTTCTTC.

This clonotype has a handful of counts. This chain joins TRBV12-3 or TRBV12-4 and TRBJ1-3; D unresolved. The V and J ends lost 7 bases and 2 bases respectively, with 12 bases between them. This CDR3 spans 14 amino acids. CDR3 coding DNA: TGTGCCAGCACTGAACCTGAAGCTGGAAACACCATATATTTT. Amino acids: CASTEPEAGNTIYF.

This clonotype was seen only a few times. The rearrangement joins TRBV5-1 to TRBJ1-6; perhaps TRBD1 as D (6 bases). The germline V and J ends were trimmed by 3 bases and 9 bases, with 16 bases remaining between them. Germline V gene data show CDR1 as SGHRS and CDR2 as YFSETQ. This CDR3 is built from 15 residues. The CDR3 coding sequence is TGCGCCAGCAGCTCTGGGACATTTCAAGGTTCACCCCTCCACTTT. Residues: CASSSGTFQGSPLHF.

This clonotype showed up just a few times. The gene calls are TRBV29-1 and TRBJ2-3; D remains unclear. Germline-derived CDR1 and CDR2 are SQVTM and ANQGSEA. Deletions cut 7 bases from V and 1 base from J, with 9 bases between. The length of the CDR3 is 12 residues. The CDR3 sequence is CSASPRTDTQYF. The CDR3 DNA sequence: TGCAGCGCCTCCCCCCGCACAGATACGCAGTATTTT.

V and J are TRBV7-9 and TRBJ2-7; D might be TRBD1 (6 bases). The CDR3 is 14 residues long. The V and J ends lost 4 bases and 1 base respectively, with 11 bases between them. Germline V lookup: CDR1 SEHNR, CDR2 FQNEAQ (reference sequence). CDR3 sequence: CASSSDRRSYEQYF. CDR3 sequence (DNA): TGTGCCAGCAGCTCAGACAGGAGATCCTACGAGCAGTACTTC.

This clonotype has at least ten counts. The gene calls are TRBV12-3 or TRBV12-4 and TRBJ1-6; D is possibly TRBD1 (6 bases). V lost 6 bases and J lost 8, with 14 bases in between. CDR3 length equals 14 residues. The CDR3, as DNA: TGTGCCAGCAGGAAGGACAGCAGTTATTCACCCCTCCACTTT. This translates into CASRKDSSYSPLHF.

This clonotype was seen many times. The chain recombines TRBV2 with TRBJ1-5, with a weak D call TRBD1 (5 bases). Germline lookup yields CDR1 SNHLY and CDR2 FYNNEI. CDR3 length: 15 amino acids. With 7 bases removed from V and 1 base from J, the gap between germline ends came to 14 bases. In nucleotides, the CDR3 is TGTGCCAGCAAACCCGATCAGGGCAGCAATCAGCCCCAGCATTTT. This encodes CASKPDQGSNQPQHF.

This sequence joins TRBV12-3 or TRBV12-4 and TRBJ1-4, with 7 bases identical to TRBD1. V gave up 10 bases and J gave up 6 bases; unmatched junction bases: 8. The length of the CDR3 is 13 residues. The CDR3 sequence is CATRQGIDEKLFF. The DNA for the CDR3 is TGTGCCACCCGACAGGGTATTGATGAAAAACTGTTTTTT.

The V and J genes are TRBV7-8 and TRBJ2-2; TRBD1 agrees at 8 bases. CDR1 is SGHVS, CDR2 FQNEAQ, per germline. Trimming removed 7 bases from V and 2 bases from J; junction bases left unmatched: 12. The length of the CDR3 is 17 residues. In DNA form, the CDR3 reads TGTGCCAGCAACCCTAGGCGGACAGGGCTAAACACCGGGGAGCTGTTTTTT. Its protein product is CASNPRRTGLNTGELFF.

The chain carries TRBV12-3 or TRBV12-4 and TRBJ2-1; no clear D. This CDR3 contains 12 residues. Trimming shortened V by 4 bases and J by 15 bases, and 16 bases separated the two germline ends. The CDR3 sequence is CASSSSPGHAFF. In nucleotides, the CDR3 is TGTGCCAGCAGTTCCTCTCCGGGCCACGCGTTCTTC.

A word on this clonotype: A much larger clone sits a single nucleotide away, making a read error possible. This chain joins TRBV6-2 or TRBV6-3 and TRBJ2-1; D gene ambiguous. CDR1 and CDR2 from the germline V gene are MNHEY and SVGEGT. V was shortened by 2 bases and J by 7 bases, with 3 bases between the two germline ends. This CDR3 comprises 11 residues. The CDR3 sequence is CASSYANEQFF. CDR3 DNA sequence: TGTGCCAGCAGTTACGCTAATGAGCAGTTCTTC.

This clonotype was picked up many times. The rearrangement uses TRBV20-1 and TRBJ2-7; maybe TRBD1 (5 bases). The CDR3 covers 13 residues. V shed 3 bases and J shed 2 bases, with 11 bases lying between them. CDR1 and CDR2 (germline): DFQATT, SNEGSKA (reference sequence). The CDR3 loop reads CSARARAPYEQYF. The DNA of the CDR3 is TGCAGTGCTAGGGCCAGGGCCCCCTACGAGCAGTACTTC.

This clonotype showed up many times. The chain combines TRBV7-9 with TRBJ2-3; D remains ambiguous. The CDR3 runs to 12 residues. Trimming shortened V by 6 bases and J by 5 bases, and 9 bases separated the two germline ends. Germline V gene lookup returns CDR1 SEHNR and CDR2 FQNEAQ (reference sequence). CDR3 region: CASRTGGDTQYF. CDR3 in DNA: TGTGCCAGCAGGACGGGTGGAGATACGCAGTATTTT.

Note on this clonotype: The junction and the germline gene differ at one end; a read error may be behind it. The V call is TRBV5-1, the J call TRBJ2-2; D might be TRBD2 (6 bases). The CDR3 is 14 residues long. The germline V gene has CDR1 SGHRS and CDR2 YFSETQ. The CDR3 nucleotides are TGCGCCAGCAGAGACGCAGTCACACCGGGGGAGCTGATTTTT. Translating gives CASRDAVTPGELIF.

This clonotype was counted a few times. The V and J genes are TRBV3-1 and TRBJ2-1, with 9 nucleotides matching TRBD2. This CDR3 has 15 residues. Losses at the gene ends were 4 bases for V and 5 bases for J; bases not matched to a gene: 6. The germline gives CDR1 LGHDT, CDR2 YNNKEL (reference sequence). CDR3 sequence: CASSPWAGGDNEQFF. Written as DNA, the CDR3 is TGTGCCAGCAGCCCCTGGGCGGGAGGGGACAATGAGCAGTTCTTC.

The chain has TRBV29-1 and TRBJ1-1, with 7 bases identical to TRBD1. The V gene's germline CDR1 is SQVTM and CDR2 ANQGSEA. This CDR3 region has 16 residues. V lost 7 bases to trimming and J lost 2 bases; unmatched junction nucleotides: 16. The CDR3 region has the DNA TGCAGCGCCCAGCCCGTATCGACAGGGATCAACACTGAAGCTTTCTTT. Its protein product is CSAQPVSTGINTEAFF.

This clonotype came up many times. The gene calls are TRBV5-1 and TRBJ2-5, with 9 bases lining up with TRBD1. J was trimmed by 4 bases and V by 4 bases; bases with no gene match: 14. CDR3 length: 17 amino acids. Germline V lookup: CDR1 SGHRS, CDR2 YFSETQ. The CDR3 loop reads CASSPGYRGRLLETQYF. The DNA of the CDR3 is TGCGCCAGCAGCCCAGGGTACAGGGGGCGCCTGTTAGAGACCCAGTACTTC.

Only a few counts were recorded for this clonotype. The chain has TRBV7-2 and TRBJ1-1; D unclear. Trimming left V 0 bases short and J 7 bases short, with 12 bases between. Germline loops: CDR1 SGHTA, CDR2 FQGNSA. The length of the CDR3 is 14 residues. The CDR3 region is CASSLAIGLSEAFF. The DNA of the CDR3 is TGTGCCAGCAGCTTAGCGATAGGGCTGAGTGAAGCTTTCTTT.

This clonotype has a handful of counts. The chain links TRBV7-3 to TRBJ2-6; maybe TRBD2 (5 bases). The CDR3 is 21 residues long. The V gene lost 1 base and the J gene lost 2 bases, with 24 bases spanning the gap. CDR1 SGHTA and CDR2 FQGTGA come from the germline V gene. CDR3 coding DNA: TGTGCCAGCAGCTTAAAAAAAGTGACTCCAGGTGGGAGTCCTGGGGCCAACGTCCTGACTTTC. Protein: CASSLKKVTPGGSPGANVLTF.

This clonotype was detected a few times. This chain uses TRBV6-2 or TRBV6-3 with TRBJ2-7; the match to TRBD1 covers 11 bases. Looked up from germline, CDR1 is MNHEY and CDR2 is SVGEGT. This CDR3 region has 14 residues. J lost 5 bases, V lost 8 bases, and 8 bases had no gene match. CDR3 protein: CASGWTGGWDEQYF. The CDR3 coding sequence is TGTGCCAGCGGCTGGACAGGGGGCTGGGACGAGCAGTACTTC.

This clonotype appeared many times. The genes are TRBV4-3 and TRBJ2-4; D remains unclear. The CDR3 sequence is 16 residues long. The ends were cut back, 0 bases at V and 5 bases at J, with 14 bases in the middle. Germline CDR1 LGHNA, CDR2 YSLEER. Here the CDR3 DNA reads TGCGCCAGCAGCCAAGATCCCTCACAGACTGAAAACATTCAGTACTTC. It codes for CASSQDPSQTENIQYF.

V gene TRBV7-6 combines with J gene TRBJ2-1; 9 bases line up with TRBD2. Germline CDR1 and CDR2: SGHVS and FNYEAQ. CDR3 length: 16 amino acids. Losses at the gene ends were 5 bases for V and 8 bases for J; bases not matched to a gene: 13. CDR3 nucleotide sequence: TGTGCCAGCAGCCTGTTTGGGCGGGGGGGCGGCGATGAGCAGTTCTTC. This encodes CASSLFGRGGGDEQFF.

This clonotype was counted between two and nine times. This rearrangement joins TRBV2 to TRBJ1-6; D not certain. In germline, CDR1 is SNHLY, CDR2 FYNNEI. V was cut by 8 bases and J by 9 bases, with 17 bases left in between. This CDR3 contains 14 residues. CDR3 sequence: CASRSRGEGSPLHF. CDR3 sequence (DNA): TGTGCCAGCCGAAGCCGGGGAGAGGGTTCACCCCTCCACTTT.

The table lists this clonotype with many counts. Here the CDR3 reads CASSLGVLYGYTF. CDR3 bases: TGCGCCAGCAGCTTGGGTGTCCTCTATGGCTACACCTTC. This chain connects TRBV5-1 to TRBJ1-2; D remains unclear. Per the germline V gene, CDR1 is SGHRS and CDR2 is YFSETQ. V lost 0 bases, J lost 4 bases, and 7 bases lay in between. The CDR3 totals 13 residues.

The chain recombines TRBV29-1 with TRBJ1-2, with D unresolved. Between the trimmed V and J ends, which lost 5 bases and 0 bases, there was a span of 10 bases. This CDR3 contains 13 residues. From germline, CDR1 is SQVTM and CDR2 ANQGSEA. The CDR3 coding sequence is TGCAGCGTTTCCCCAGGACCTAACTATGGCTACACCTTC. This sequence encodes CSVSPGPNYGYTF.

This clonotype has only a few counts. The chain links TRBV7-8 to TRBJ2-1; D may be TRBD1 (6 bases). V was clipped by 5 bases and J by 1 base, with 15 bases between them. CDR1 and CDR2 from the germline V gene are SGHVS and FQNEAQ. CDR3 length equals 16 residues. The CDR3 reads CASSPGQLKSYNEQFF. The DNA for the CDR3 is TGTGCCAGCAGCCCTGGACAGCTCAAGTCCTACAATGAGCAGTTCTTC.